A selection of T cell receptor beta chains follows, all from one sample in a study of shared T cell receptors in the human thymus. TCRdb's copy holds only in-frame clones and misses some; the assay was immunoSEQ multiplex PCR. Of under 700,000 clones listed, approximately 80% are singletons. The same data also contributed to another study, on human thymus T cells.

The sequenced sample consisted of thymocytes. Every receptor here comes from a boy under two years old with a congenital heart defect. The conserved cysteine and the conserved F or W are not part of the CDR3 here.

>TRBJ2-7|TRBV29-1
SVPDPGDSYEQY
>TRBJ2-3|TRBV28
ASTGTGESDTQY
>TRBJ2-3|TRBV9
ASSGPETSGSTDTQY
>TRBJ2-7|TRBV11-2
ASRFPGTGPYEQY
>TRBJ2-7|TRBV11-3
ASSLPPRGNYEQY
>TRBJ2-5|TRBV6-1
ASSVGTGGLETQY
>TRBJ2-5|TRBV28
ASTFQGLAGETQY
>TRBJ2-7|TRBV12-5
ASSGETVAGGPLEQY
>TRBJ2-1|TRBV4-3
ASSQEPGLASNEQF
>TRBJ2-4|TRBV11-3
ASSPSIRSDIQY
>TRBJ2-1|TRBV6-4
ARFRRTVHNEQF
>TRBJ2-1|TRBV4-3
ASSQVRGKRGPRWGTYNEQF
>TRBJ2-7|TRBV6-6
ASRREFTSYEQY
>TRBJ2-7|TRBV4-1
ASSQDRREAHEQY
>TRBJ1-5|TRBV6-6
ASSYSDRLRNQPQH
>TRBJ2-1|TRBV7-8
ASSYAGTPEQF
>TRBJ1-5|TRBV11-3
ASSSNSNQPQH
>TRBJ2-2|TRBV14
ASSQDARVEELF
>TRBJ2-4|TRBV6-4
ASSRTNGTKNIQY
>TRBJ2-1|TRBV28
ASSFRPGQGGNEQF
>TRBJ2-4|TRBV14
ASSQGTGPKAKNIQY
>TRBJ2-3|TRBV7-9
ASSLALGLEADTQY
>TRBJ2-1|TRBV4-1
ASSPRLDRDGSYNEQF
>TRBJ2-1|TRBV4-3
ASSQGGRHIQF
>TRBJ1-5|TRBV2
ASRPGEGEPQH
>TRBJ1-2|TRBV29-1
SAGRGGANYGYT
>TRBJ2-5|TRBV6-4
ASRDGLGGVTQY
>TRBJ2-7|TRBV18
ASSPNGGAYYEQY
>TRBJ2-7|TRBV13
ASSPPPPGQFYSYEQY
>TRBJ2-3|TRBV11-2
ASSLDRPPSSGITDTQY
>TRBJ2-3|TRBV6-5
ASSYCGPFDTQY
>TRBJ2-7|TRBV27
ASSFGTGIPTSLYEQY
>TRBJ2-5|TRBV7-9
ASSYREREGRETQY
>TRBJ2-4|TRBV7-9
ASSLFRRVTKNIQY
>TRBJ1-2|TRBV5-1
ASSSGDYGYT
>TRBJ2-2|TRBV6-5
ASASAETGELF
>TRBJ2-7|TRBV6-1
ASSRGLKAPYEQY
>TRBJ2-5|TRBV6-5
ASSPDRGRGETQY
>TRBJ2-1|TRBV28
ASSGSGELGGRRF
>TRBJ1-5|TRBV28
ASSLQPQH
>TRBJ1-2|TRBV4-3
ASSQKVRGDRWYGYT
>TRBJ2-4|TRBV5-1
ASSLAGGGLAGDVGNIQY
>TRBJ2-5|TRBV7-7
ASSQDGGETQY
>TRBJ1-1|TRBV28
ASSWGGGNTEAF
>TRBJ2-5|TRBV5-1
ASSQYQETQY